The 5 T cell receptor beta chains given below trace back to one sample, sequenced in a study of metastatic and nonmetastatic thyroid tumors. TCRdb re-clonotyped the PCR reads via MiXCR. The data show tens of thousands of clones, under 20% seen once. Every patient was untreated before thyroid surgery. Sequencing used blood. Every receptor here comes from a female donor with papillary thyroid cancer or a benign thyroid nodule (not recorded which). Some clones in this sample may be carry-over from other donors' samples.

At least ten counts were recorded for this clone. Other DNA sequences in the same sample also yield this CDR3. This chain uses TRBV20-1 with TRBJ2-1; 8 bases fit TRBD2. J gave up 0 bases and V 3 bases, and 1 base lay outside the gene matches. Germline V lookup: CDR1 DFQATT, CDR2 SNEGSKA (reference sequence). This CDR3 is 14 amino acids long. CDR3: CSASGRASYNEQFF. CDR3 DNA: TGCAGTGCTAGCGGGAGGGCCTCCTACAATGAGCAGTTCTTC.

This clone was counted at least ten times. The chain has TRBV2 and TRBJ1-1; tentatively, D is TRBD1 (5 bases). The CDR3 has 14 amino acids. V lost 2 bases and J 3 bases, leaving 10 bases between the germline ends. In germline, CDR1 is SNHLY, CDR2 FYNNEI. This CDR3 is CASSEWAGDTEAFF. The CDR3 nucleotides are TGTGCCAGCAGTGAATGGGCGGGGGACACTGAAGCTTTCTTT.

This clone was detected only a few times. V usage is TRBV7-2 and J usage is TRBJ2-7; the D is unclear. V lost 0 bases and J 7 bases, leaving 7 bases between the germline ends. The CDR3 runs to 12 residues. Germline V CDR1 and CDR2: SGHTA, FQGNSA. The CDR3 DNA sequence: TGTGCCAGCAGCTTAGCTCCGAAGGAGCAGTACTTC. Amino acids: CASSLAPKEQYF.

This clone was counted many times. This chain uses TRBV19 with TRBJ1-2, with D hard to call. CDR3 size: 14 residues. The ends were cut back, 6 bases at V and 4 bases at J, with 15 bases in the middle. CDR1 and CDR2 from the germline V gene are LNHDA and SQIVND (reference sequence). This CDR3 reads CASSPAGPIYGYTF. The CDR3 nucleotides are TGTGCCAGTAGCCCCGCGGGCCCGATCTATGGCTACACCTTC.

The genes are TRBV20-1 and TRBJ1-5, with 7 bases lining up with TRBD1. With V trimmed by 5 bases and J by 4 bases, 8 bases remained unmatched. The length of the CDR3 is 14 residues. Germline CDR1 is DFQATT and CDR2 is SNEGSKA (reference sequence). Here the CDR3 reads CSAVRQGGNQPQHF. The CDR3 DNA follows: TGCAGTGCTGTTAGACAGGGAGGAAATCAGCCCCAGCATTTT.